This TCR beta chain was sequenced for a study of blood T cell repertoires in COVID-19. About the research overall: From T cells, B-cell-depleted T cells, or PBMCs came the material, which was cDNA or gDNA.

In the authors' methods: Using reference gene primer amplification, nucleated cell counts were estimated. Assay: immunoSEQ multiplex PCR; the TCRdb copy retains only in-frame clones and omits some. That table supplies the V and J calls and clone size; D and trimming were determined from the DNA. The table records roughly 100,000 clones, 80% to 85% of them present only once. This receptor was obtained from a woman of 80 years or more with acute or convalescent COVID-19. The sequencing input was peripheral blood.

CDR3 DNA: TGTGCCAGCAGCTTCCCGGGGGGGGAACTAGCCAAAAACATTCAGTACTTC. Amino acids: CASSFPGGELAKNIQYF. The chain combines TRBV7-2 with TRBJ2-4, with 8 bases lining up with TRBD2. This CDR3 is built from 17 residues. CDR1 and CDR2 (germline): SGHTA, FQGNSA. The V and J ends lost 3 bases and 0 bases, in that order; junction bases with no gene match: 7. The full variable domain, rest sourced from reference TRBV7-2 and TRBJ2-4, is GAGVSQSPSNKVTEKGKDVELRCDPISGHTALYWYRQSLGQGLEFLIYFQGNSAPDKSGLPSDRFSAERTGGSVSTLTIQRTQQEDSAVYLCASSFPGGELAKNIQYFGAGTRLSVL.